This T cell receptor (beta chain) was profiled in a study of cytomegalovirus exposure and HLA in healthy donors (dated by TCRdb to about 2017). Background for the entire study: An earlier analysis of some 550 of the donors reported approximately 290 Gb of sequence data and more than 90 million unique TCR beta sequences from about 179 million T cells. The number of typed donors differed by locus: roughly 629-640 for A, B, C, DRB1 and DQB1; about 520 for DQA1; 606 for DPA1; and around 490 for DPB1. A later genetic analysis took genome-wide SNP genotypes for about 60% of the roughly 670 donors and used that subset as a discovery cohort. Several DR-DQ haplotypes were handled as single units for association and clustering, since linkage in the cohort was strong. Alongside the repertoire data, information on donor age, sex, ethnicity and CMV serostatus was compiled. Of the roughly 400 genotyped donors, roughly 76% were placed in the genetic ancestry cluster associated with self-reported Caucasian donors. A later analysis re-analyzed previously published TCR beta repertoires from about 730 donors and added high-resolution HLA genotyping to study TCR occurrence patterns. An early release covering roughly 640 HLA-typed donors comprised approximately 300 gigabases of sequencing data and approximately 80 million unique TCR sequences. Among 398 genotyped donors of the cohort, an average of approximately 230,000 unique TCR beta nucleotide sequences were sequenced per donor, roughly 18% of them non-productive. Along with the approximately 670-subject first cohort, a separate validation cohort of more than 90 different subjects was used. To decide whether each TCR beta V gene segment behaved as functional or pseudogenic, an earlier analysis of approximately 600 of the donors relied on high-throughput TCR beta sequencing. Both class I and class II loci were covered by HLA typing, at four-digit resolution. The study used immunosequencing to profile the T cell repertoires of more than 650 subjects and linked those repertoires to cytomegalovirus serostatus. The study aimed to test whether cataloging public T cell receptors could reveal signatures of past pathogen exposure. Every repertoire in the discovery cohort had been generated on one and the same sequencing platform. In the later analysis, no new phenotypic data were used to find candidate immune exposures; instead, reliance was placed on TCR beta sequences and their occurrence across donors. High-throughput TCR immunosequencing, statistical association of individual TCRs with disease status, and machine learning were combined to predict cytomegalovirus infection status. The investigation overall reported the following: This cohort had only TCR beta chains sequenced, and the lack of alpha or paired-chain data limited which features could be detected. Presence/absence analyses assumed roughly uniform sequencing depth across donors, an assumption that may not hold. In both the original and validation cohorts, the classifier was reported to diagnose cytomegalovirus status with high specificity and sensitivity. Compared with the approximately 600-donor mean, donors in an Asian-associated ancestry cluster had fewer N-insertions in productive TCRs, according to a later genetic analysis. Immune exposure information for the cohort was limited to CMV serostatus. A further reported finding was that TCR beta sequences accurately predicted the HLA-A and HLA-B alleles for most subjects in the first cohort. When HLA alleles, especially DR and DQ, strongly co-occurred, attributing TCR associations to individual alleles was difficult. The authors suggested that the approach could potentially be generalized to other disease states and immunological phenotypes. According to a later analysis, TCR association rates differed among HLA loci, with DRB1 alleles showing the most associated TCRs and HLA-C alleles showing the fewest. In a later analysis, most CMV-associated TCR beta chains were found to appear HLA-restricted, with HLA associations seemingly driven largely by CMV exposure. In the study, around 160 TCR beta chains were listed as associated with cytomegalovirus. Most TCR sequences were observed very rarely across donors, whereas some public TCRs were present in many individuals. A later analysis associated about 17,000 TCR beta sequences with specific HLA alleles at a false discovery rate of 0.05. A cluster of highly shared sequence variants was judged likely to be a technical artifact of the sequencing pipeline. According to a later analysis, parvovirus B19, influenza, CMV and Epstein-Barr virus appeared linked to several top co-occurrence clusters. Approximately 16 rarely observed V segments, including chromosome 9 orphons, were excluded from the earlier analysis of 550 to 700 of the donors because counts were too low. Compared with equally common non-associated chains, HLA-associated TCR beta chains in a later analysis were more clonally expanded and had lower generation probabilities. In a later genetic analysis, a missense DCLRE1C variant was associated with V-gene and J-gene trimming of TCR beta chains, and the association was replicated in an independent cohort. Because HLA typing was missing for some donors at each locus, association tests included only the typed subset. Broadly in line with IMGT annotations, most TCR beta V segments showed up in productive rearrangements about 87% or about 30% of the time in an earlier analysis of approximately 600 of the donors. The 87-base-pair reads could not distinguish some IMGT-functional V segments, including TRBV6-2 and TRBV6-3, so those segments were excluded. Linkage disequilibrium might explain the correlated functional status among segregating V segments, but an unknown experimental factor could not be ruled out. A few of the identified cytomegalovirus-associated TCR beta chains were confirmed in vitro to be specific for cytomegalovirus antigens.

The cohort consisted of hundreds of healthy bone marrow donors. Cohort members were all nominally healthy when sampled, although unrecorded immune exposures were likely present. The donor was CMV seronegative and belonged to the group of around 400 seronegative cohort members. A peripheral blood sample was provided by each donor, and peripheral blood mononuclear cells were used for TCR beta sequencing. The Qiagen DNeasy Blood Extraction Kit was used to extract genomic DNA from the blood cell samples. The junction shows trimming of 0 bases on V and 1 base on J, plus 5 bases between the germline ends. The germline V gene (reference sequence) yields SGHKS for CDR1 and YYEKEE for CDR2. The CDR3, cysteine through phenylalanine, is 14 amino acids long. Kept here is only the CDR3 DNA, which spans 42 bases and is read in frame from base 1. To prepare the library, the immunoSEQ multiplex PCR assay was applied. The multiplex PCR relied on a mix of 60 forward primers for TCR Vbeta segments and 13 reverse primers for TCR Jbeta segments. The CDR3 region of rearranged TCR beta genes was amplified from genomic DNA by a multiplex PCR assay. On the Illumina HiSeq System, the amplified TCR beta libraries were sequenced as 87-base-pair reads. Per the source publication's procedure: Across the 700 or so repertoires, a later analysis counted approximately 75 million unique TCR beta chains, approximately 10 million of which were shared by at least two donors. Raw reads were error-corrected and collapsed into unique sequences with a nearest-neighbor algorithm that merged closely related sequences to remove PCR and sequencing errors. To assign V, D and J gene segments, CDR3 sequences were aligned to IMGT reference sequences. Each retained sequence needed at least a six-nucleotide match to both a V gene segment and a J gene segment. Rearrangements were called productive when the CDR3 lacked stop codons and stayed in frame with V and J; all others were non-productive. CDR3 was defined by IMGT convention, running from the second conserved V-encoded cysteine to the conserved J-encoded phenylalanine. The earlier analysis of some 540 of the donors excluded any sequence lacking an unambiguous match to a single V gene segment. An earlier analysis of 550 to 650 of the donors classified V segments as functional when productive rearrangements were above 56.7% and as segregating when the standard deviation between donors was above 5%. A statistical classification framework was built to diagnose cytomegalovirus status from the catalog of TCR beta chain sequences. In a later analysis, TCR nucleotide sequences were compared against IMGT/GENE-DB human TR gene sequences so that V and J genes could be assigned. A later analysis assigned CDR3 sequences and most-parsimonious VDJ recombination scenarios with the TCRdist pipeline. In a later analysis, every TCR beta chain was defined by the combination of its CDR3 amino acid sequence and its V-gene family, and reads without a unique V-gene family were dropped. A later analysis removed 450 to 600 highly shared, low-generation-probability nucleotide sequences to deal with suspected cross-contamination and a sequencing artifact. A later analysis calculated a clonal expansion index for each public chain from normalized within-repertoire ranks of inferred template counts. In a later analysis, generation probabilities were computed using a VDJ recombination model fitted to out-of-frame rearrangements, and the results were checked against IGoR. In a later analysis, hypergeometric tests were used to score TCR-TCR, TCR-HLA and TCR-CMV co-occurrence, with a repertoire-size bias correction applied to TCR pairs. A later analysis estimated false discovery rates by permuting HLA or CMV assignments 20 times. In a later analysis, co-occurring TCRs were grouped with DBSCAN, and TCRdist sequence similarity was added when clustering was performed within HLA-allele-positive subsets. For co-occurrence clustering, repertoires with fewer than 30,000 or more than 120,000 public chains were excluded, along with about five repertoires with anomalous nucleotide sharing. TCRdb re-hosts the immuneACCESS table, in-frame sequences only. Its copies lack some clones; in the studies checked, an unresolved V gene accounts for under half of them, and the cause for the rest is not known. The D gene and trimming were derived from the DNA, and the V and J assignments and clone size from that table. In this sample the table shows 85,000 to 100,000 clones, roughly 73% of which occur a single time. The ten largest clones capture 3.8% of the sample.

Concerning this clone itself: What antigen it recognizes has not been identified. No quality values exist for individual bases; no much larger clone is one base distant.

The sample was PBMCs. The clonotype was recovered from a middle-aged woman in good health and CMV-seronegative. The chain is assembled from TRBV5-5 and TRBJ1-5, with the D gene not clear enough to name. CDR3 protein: CASSLAVSNQPQHF. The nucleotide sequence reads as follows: TGTGCCAGCAGCTTGGCGGTGAGCAATCAGCCCCAGCATTTT.